The T cell receptor (beta chain) described here comes from a study of T cell changes during pregnancy in multiple sclerosis. This clone occurred once. This CDR3 has 16 amino acids. The germline V gene encodes CDR1 LNHDA and CDR2 SQIVND (reference sequence). The V segment lost 6 bases and the J segment 10 bases; nucleotides outside the gene matches: 12. Here immunoSEQ multiplex PCR was the method, and the copy in TCRdb shows in-frame clones only, minus some. The data hold around 25,000 clones, with about 88% observed a single time. The chain couples TRBV19 to TRBJ1-6; the match to TRBD1 covers 10 bases. This clonotype originated in a female donor with multiple sclerosis, enrolled in a pregnancy study. The source material was CD8+ T cells from peripheral blood mononuclear cells, sampled in the second trimester of pregnancy. Written as DNA, the CDR3 is TGTGCCAGTAGCCGGGCTTCCGGGACAGGGGAATCACCCCTCCACTTT. It yields the protein CASSRASGTGESPLHF.